This T cell receptor beta chain was obtained from a study of blood T cell repertoires in COVID-19. As handled by the study authors: Amplifying reference gene primers gave estimates of nucleated cell counts. The method was immunoSEQ multiplex PCR; TCRdb's version includes in-frame clones alone and lacks a portion of them. V and J calls and clone size are those listed in that table; D and trimming were worked out from the DNA. The sample lists about 130,000 clones, approximately 87% occurring once. The sequenced material came from peripheral blood. This sequence originates from a man in his fifties with active COVID-19.

The CDR3 is CASSSAYEQYF. The CDR3 nucleotides are TGTGCCAGCAGTTCTGCCTACGAGCAGTACTTC. The chain employs TRBV6-9 and TRBJ2-7, with D hard to call. There are 11 residues in the CDR3. Germline loops: CDR1 MNHGY, CDR2 SVAAGI. The ends were cut back, 4 bases at V and 2 bases at J, with 3 bases in the middle.